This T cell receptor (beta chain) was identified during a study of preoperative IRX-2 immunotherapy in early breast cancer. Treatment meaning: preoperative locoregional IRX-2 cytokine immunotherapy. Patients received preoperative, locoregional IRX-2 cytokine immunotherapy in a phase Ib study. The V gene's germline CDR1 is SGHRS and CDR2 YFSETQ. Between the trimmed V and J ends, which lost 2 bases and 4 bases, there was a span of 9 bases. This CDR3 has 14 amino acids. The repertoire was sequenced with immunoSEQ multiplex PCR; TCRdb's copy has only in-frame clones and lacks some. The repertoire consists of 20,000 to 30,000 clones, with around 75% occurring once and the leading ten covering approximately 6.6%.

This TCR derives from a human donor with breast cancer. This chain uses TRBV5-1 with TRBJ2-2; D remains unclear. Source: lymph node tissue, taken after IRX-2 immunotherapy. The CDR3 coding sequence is TGCGCCAGCAGCTTTACGATCGGCACCGGGGAGCTGTTTTTT. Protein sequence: CASSFTIGTGELFF.